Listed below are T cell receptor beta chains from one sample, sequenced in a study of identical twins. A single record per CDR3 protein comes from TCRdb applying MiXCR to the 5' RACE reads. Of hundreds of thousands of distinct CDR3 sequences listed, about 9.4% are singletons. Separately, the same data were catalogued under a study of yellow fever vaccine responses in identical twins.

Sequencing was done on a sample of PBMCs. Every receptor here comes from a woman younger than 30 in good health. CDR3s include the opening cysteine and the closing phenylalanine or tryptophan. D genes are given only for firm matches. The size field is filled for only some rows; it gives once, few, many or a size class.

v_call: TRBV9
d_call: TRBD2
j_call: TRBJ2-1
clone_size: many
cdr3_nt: TGTGCCAGCAGCGTGGGACTAGCGGGAGATAATGAGCAGTTCTTC
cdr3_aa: CASSVGLAGDNEQFF

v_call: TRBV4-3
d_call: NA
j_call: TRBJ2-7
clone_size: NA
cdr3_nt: TGCGCCAGCAGCCAAGATACTGCAGAAGCCTACGAGCAGTACTTC
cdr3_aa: CASSQDTAEAYEQYF

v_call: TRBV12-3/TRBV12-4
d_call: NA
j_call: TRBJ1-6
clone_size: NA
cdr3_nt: TGTGCCAGCAGTTTTTCAGGGGCTTATAATTCACCCCTCCACTTT
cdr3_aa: CASSFSGAYNSPLHF

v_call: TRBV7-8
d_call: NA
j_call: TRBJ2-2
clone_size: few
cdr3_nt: TGTGCCAGCAGACGGACAGCAACGAACACCGGGGAGCTGTTTTTT
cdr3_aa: CASRRTATNTGELFF

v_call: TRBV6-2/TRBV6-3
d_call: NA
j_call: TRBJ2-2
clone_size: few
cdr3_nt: TGTGCCAGCACGGGTACGGGAGCGGCCGGGGAGCTGTTTTTT
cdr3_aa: CASTGTGAAGELFF

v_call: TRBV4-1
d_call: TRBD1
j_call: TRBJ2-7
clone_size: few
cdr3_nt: TGCGCCAGCGAAGACAGGGACTCCTACGAGCAGTACTTC
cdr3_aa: CASEDRDSYEQYF

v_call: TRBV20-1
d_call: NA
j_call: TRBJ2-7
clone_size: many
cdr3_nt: TGCAGTGCTAGCGGGGGTTTGGACTACGAGCAGTACTTC
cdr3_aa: CSASGGLDYEQYF

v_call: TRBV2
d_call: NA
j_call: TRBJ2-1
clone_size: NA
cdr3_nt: TGTGCCAGCAGTGAACTCGGGGGACCCCCCTACAATGAGCAGTTCTTC
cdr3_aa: CASSELGGPPYNEQFF

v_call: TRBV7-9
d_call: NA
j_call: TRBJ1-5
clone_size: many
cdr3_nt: TGTGCCAGCAGCCCTGGTGACAGCCAATCTCAGCCCCAGCATTTT
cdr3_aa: CASSPGDSQSQPQHF

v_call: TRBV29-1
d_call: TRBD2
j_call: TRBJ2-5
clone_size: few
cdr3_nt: TGCAGCGTCGCGGGGGATTTAGGGGAGACCCAGTACTTC
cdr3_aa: CSVAGDLGETQYF

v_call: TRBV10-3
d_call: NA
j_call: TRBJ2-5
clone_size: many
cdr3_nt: TGTGCCACGAGCTTGAAACAAGAGACCCAGTACTTC
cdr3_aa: CATSLKQETQYF

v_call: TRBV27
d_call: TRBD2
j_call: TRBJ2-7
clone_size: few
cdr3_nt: TGTGCCAGCAGGAGGACTAGCGGGGCCTACGAGCAGTACTTC
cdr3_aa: CASRRTSGAYEQYF

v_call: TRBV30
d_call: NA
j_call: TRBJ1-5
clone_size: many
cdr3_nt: TGTGCCTGGAGTGTTGGGGGGGGCAATCAGCCCCAGCATTTT
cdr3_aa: CAWSVGGGNQPQHF

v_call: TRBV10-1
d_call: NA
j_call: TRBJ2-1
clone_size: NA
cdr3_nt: TGCGCCAGCAGTGAGTCGAGGGGGAACCTCTACAATGAGCAGTTCTTC
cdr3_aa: CASSESRGNLYNEQFF

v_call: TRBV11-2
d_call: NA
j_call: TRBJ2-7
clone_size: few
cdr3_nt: TGTGCCAGCAGCTTAGATAGACGGCGGTACGAGCAGTACTTC
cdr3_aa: CASSLDRRRYEQYF

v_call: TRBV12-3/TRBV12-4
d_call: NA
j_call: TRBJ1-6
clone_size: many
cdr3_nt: TGTGCCAGCAGTTTATCAGCGGATTCACCCCTCCACTTT
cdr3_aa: CASSLSADSPLHF

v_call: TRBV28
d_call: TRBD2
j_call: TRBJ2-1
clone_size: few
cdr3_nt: TGTGCCAGCAGTGGCAATACGGGACTAGCGGGAACAAATGAGCAGTTCTTC
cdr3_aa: CASSGNTGLAGTNEQFF

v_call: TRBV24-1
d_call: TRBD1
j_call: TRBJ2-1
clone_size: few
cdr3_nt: TGTGCCACCAGGACCGGGACAGGGTTAAGTGAGCAGTTCTTC
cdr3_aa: CATRTGTGLSEQFF

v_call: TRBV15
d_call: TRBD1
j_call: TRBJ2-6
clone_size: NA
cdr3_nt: TGTGCCGCCGGGACAGGGGAGGATGGGGCCAACGTCCTGACTTTC
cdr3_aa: CAAGTGEDGANVLTF

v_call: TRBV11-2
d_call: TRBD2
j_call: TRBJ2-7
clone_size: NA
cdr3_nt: TGTGCCAGCAGCTTAAGAGTGGGGGGCCTTAGCGGGAGGGCGTACTACGAGCAGTACTTC
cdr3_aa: CASSLRVGGLSGRAYYEQYF

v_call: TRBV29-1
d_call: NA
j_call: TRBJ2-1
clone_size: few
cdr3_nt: TGCAGCGTCGTAATAACATCGGGACATAGTTCCTTC
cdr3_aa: CSVVITSGHSSF

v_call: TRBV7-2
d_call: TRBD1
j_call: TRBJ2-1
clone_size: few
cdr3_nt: TGTGCCAGCAGCTTATCTCGGGACAGGTTGAATGAGCAGTTCTTC
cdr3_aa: CASSLSRDRLNEQFF

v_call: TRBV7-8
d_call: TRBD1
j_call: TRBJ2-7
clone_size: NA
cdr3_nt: TGTGCCAGCAGCCGACAGGGGGCTGTGGACTACGAGCAGTACTTC
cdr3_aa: CASSRQGAVDYEQYF

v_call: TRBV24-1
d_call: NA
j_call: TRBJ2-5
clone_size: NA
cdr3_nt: TGTGCCACCAGTGAAGGTGTTGGCGAGGGCAGAGGAGAGACCCAGTACTTC
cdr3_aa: CATSEGVGEGRGETQYF

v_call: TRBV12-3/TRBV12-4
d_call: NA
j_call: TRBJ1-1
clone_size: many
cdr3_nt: TGTGCCAGCAGTTTAACTCCCAGGACGGGCGGAGAAGCTTTCTTT
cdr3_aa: CASSLTPRTGGEAFF

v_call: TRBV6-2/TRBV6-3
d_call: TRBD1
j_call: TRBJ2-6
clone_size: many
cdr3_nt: TGTGCCAGCAGCTGGGACAGCTCTGGGGCCAACGTCCTGACTTTC
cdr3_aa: CASSWDSSGANVLTF

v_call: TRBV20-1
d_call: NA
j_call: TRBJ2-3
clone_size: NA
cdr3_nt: TGCGGTGCTAGGGCGGGGCTTACTGGGGATACGCAGTATTTT
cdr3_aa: CGARAGLTGDTQYF

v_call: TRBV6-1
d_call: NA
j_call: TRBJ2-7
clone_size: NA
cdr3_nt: TGTGCCAGCAGCAGTGGGATATACGACGAGCAGTACTTC
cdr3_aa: CASSSGIYDEQYF

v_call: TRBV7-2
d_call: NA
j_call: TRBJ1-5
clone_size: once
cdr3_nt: TGTGCCAGCAGCTCTACGGACGGGACGGGAAGCAATCAGCCCCAGCATTTT
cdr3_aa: CASSSTDGTGSNQPQHF

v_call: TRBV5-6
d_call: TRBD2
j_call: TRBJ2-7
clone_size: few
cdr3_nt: TGTGCCAGCAGGACTAGCGGGACCCCTCTCGAGCAGTACTTC
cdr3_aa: CASRTSGTPLEQYF

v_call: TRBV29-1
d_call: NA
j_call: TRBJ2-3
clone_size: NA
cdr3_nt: TGCAGCACCTCGGGGTACACAGATACGCAGTATTTT
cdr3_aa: CSTSGYTDTQYF

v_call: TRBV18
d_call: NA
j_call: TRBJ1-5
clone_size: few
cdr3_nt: TGTGCCAGCTCATCAAGGAACCTAAATCAGCCCCAGCATTTT
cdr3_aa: CASSSRNLNQPQHF

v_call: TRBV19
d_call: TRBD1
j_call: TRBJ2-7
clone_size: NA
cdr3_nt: TGTGCCAGTAGTTTGACCCGGACAGGGCACGAGCAGTACTTC
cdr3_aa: CASSLTRTGHEQYF

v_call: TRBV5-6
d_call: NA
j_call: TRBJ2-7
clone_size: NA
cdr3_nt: TGTGCCAGCAGCCACCGCGGGGGCCCATACTACGAGCAGTACTTC
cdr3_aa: CASSHRGGPYYEQYF

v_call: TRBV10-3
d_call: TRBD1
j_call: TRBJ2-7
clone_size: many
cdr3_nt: TGTGCCATCAGTCCCGGGACAGGGGCCTACGAGCAGTACTTC
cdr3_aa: CAISPGTGAYEQYF

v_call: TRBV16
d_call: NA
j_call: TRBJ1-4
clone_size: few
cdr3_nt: TGTGCCAGCAGCCCCGTTGGGGGGACTAATGAAAAACTGTTTTTT
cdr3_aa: CASSPVGGTNEKLFF

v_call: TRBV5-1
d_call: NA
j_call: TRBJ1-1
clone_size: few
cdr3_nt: TGCGCCAGCAGCGCCCGCGACCTGGGGATGGCTGAAGCTTTCTTT
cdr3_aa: CASSARDLGMAEAFF

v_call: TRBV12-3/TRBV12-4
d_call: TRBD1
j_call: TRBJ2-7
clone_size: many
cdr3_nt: TGTGCCAGCAGGGGGGAAACAGGGGGCCGCGAGCAGTACTTC
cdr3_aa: CASRGETGGREQYF

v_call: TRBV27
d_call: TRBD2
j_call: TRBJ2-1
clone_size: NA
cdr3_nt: TGTGCCAGCAGTTTATCGTTGCAACGAGGACTAGCGGGGAACAATGAGCAGTTCTTC
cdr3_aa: CASSLSLQRGLAGNNEQFF

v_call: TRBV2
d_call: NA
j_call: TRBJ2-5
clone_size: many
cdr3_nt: TGTGCCAGCAGCGGGCAGGGCCAAGAGACCCAGTACTTC
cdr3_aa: CASSGQGQETQYF

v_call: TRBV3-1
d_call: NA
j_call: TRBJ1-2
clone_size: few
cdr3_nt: TGTGCCAGCAGCCAAGAGGCCAGGGGTGGCTACACCTTC
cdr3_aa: CASSQEARGGYTF

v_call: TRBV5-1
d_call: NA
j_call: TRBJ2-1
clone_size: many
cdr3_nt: TGCGCCAGCAGCTTGGGGACACCGGGCCCTTACAATGAGCAGTTCTTC
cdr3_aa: CASSLGTPGPYNEQFF

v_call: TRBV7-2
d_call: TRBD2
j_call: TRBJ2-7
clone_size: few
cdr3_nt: TGTGCCAGCAGCTTAATCCTAGCGGGGGACGAGCAGTACTTC
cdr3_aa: CASSLILAGDEQYF

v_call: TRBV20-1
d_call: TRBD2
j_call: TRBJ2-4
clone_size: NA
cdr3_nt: TGCAGTGCTAGGGACTCGCGGGCGGGGGACATTCAGTACTTC
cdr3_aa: CSARDSRAGDIQYF

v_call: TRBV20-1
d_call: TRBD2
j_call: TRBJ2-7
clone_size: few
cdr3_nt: TGCAGTGCTAGGAGCGGGGGGGGCTACGAGCAGTACTTC
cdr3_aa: CSARSGGGYEQYF